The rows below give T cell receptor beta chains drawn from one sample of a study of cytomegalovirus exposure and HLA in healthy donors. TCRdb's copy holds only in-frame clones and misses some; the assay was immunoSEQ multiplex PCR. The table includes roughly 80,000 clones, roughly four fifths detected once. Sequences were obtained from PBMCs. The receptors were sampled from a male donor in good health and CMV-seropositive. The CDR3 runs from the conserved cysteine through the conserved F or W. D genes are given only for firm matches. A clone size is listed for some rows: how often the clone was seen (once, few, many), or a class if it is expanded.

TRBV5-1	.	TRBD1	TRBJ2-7	CASSWDSYEQYF	TGCGCCAGCAGCTGGGACAGCTACGAGCAGTACTTC
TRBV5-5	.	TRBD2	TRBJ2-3	CASSLGGGSRTDTQYF	TGTGCCAGCAGCTTGGGAGGCGGGAGCCGCACAGATACGCAGTATTTT
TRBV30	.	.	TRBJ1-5	CAWDNSRNQPQHF	TGTGCCTGGGATAACAGTCGGAATCAGCCCCAGCATTTT
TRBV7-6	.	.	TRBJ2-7	CASSLETGSSSYEQYF	TGTGCCAGCAGCTTAGAGACAGGTTCGAGCTCCTACGAGCAGTACTTC
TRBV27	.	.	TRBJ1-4	CASSSINEKLFF	TGTGCCAGCAGTTCAATTAATGAAAAACTGTTTTTT
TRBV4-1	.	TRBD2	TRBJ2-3	CASSQALTSGGADTQYF	TGCGCCAGCAGCCAAGCCTTGACTAGCGGAGGTGCAGATACGCAGTATTTT
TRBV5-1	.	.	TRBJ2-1	CASSPRLDAYNEQFF	TGCGCCAGCAGCCCCAGACTAGACGCCTACAATGAGCAGTTCTTC
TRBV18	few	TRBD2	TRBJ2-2	CASSPNLLREYTGELFF	TGTGCCAGCTCACCAAACCTCTTGCGGGAGTACACCGGGGAGCTGTTTTTT
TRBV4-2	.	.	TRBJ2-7	CASSQEIYRVNEQYF	TGTGCCAGCAGCCAAGAAATATACAGGGTCAACGAGCAGTACTTC
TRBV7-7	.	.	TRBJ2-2	CASSLVWGQGGELFF	TGTGCCAGCAGCTTGGTCTGGGGGCAGGGCGGGGAGCTGTTTTTT
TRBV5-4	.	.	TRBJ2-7	CASSPVTGNEQYF	TGTGCCAGCAGCCCCGTAACAGGGAACGAGCAGTACTTC
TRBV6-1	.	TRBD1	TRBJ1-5	CASSSDRVDNQPQHF	TGTGCCAGCAGTTCCGACAGGGTTGACAATCAGCCCCAGCATTTT
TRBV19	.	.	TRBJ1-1	CASSLRDLGAGTEAFF	TGTGCCAGTAGTCTTCGAGATCTCGGCGCGGGCACTGAAGCTTTCTTT
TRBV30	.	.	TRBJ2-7	CAWSDSRGEQYF	TGTGCCTGGAGTGATAGCAGGGGCGAGCAGTACTTC
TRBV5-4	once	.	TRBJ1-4	CASSMERGSNEKLFF	TGTGCCAGCAGCATGGAACGGGGGTCTAATGAAAAACTGTTTTTT
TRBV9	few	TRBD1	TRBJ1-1	CASSMGQVNTEAFF	TGTGCCAGCAGCATGGGACAGGTGAACACTGAAGCTTTCTTT
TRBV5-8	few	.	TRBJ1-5	CASSLTGNSNQPQHF	TGTGCCAGCAGCCTGACGGGAAATAGCAATCAGCCCCAGCATTTT
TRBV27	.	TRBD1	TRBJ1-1	CASSFLQGEAFF	TGTGCCAGCAGTTTCCTACAGGGGGAAGCTTTCTTT
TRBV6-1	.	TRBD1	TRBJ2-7	CASRGTGAFYEQYF	TGTGCCAGCAGAGGGACAGGGGCCTTCTACGAGCAGTACTTC
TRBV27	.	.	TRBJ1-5	CASSSLGAGGNQPQHF	TGTGCCAGCAGCTCCCTCGGGGCAGGGGGCAATCAGCCCCAGCATTTT
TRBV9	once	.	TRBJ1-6	CASSTDSLAYNSPLHF	TGTGCCAGCAGCACGGACAGTCTCGCCTATAATTCACCCCTCCACTTT
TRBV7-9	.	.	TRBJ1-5	CASSLAADYNQPQHF	TGTGCCAGCAGCTTAGCTGCGGACTACAATCAGCCCCAGCATTTT
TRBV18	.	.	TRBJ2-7	CASSPAGQIAYEQYF	TGTGCCAGCTCACCGGCTGGACAGATTGCATACGAGCAGTACTTC
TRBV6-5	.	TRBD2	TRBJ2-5	CASSSWTSGQETQYF	TGTGCCAGCAGTTCCTGGACTAGCGGGCAAGAGACCCAGTACTTC
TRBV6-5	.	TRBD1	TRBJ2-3	CASSDRVATDTQYF	TGTGCCAGCAGTGACAGGGTTGCCACAGATACGCAGTATTTT
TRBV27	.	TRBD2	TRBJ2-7	CASSLGLAGGPVPEQYF	TGTGCCAGCAGTTTGGGACTAGCGGGAGGGCCGGTTCCCGAGCAGTACTTC
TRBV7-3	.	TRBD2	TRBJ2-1	CASSLRSPAGGDNEQFF	TGTGCCAGCAGCTTAAGGTCACCAGCGGGAGGCGACAATGAGCAGTTCTTC
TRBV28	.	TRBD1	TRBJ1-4	CASRTEDRLNEKLFF	TGTGCCAGCAGGACTGAGGACAGGCTTAATGAAAAACTGTTTTTT
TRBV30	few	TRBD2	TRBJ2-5	CAWKREGETQYF	TGTGCCTGGAAAAGGGAGGGGGAGACCCAGTACTTC
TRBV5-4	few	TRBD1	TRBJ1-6	CASSLDGTGYSPLHF	TGTGCCAGCAGCTTGGACGGGACAGGTTATTCACCCCTCCACTTT
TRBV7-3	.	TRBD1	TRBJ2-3	CASSPGQGVGRGTQYF	TGTGCCAGCAGCCCGGGACAGGGGGTAGGGAGGGGTACGCAGTATTTT
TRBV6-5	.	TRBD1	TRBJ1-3	CASRIDRGRLNTIYF	TGTGCCAGCAGGATCGACAGGGGGCGACTAAACACCATATATTTT
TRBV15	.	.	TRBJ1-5	CATSTSEGYGQPQHF	TGTGCCACCAGCACGTCGGAGGGATATGGACAGCCCCAGCATTTT
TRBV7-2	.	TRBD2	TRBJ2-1	CASSPRGASGASLYNEQFF	TGTGCCAGCAGTCCAAGGGGTGCTAGCGGGGCTTCACTTTACAATGAGCAGTTCTTC
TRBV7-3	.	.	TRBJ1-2	CASSPGGEVLGNYGYTF	TGTGCCAGCAGCCCTGGAGGGGAGGTGTTGGGGAACTATGGCTACACCTTC
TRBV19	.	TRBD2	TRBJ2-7	CASSTLAGVSNEQYF	TGTGCCAGTAGTACCCTAGCGGGGGTGTCTAACGAGCAGTACTTC
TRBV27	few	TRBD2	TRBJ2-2	CASTRSGGAGTGELFF	TGTGCCAGCACTAGAAGCGGGGGGGCCGGTACCGGGGAGCTGTTTTTT
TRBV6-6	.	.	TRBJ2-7	CASSSQAGAAYEQYF	TGTGCCAGCAGTTCCCAGGCGGGGGCCGCCTACGAGCAGTACTTC
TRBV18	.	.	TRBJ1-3	CASSPQEGSGNTIYF	TGTGCCAGCTCACCACAGGAGGGTTCAGGAAACACCATATATTTT
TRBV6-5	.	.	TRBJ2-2	CASSYGGGGTGELFF	TGTGCCAGCAGTTACGGAGGGGGCGGAACCGGGGAGCTGTTTTTT
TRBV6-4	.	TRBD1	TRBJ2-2	CASSLDRGVAGELFF	TGTGCCAGCAGTCTAGACAGGGGAGTTGCCGGGGAGCTGTTTTTT
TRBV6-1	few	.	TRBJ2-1	CASRRGTKDEQFF	TGCGCCAGCAGGAGAGGGACAAAGGATGAGCAGTTCTTC
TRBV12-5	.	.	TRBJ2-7	CASGLVRFHGSYEQYF	TGTGCTAGTGGTTTGGTACGGTTCCACGGCTCCTACGAGCAGTACTTC
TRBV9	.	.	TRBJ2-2	CASSVVPRGNTGELFF	TGTGCCAGCAGCGTAGTCCCCCGGGGGAACACCGGGGAGCTGTTTTTT
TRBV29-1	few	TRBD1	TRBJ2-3	CSVEVFRDSFYTDTQYF	TGCAGCGTTGAAGTGTTTCGGGACAGTTTTTACACAGATACGCAGTATTTT
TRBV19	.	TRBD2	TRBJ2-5	CASSIGGRAETQYF	TGTGCCAGTAGTATCGGCGGGAGGGCGGAGACCCAGTACTTC
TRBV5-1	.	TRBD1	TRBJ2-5	CASSQGQEETQYF	TGCGCCAGCAGCCAGGGACAGGAAGAGACCCAGTACTTC
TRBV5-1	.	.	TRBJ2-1	CASSTSAEQFF	TGCGCCAGCAGTACCAGCGCTGAGCAGTTCTTC
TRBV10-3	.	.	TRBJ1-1	CAIRADSLNTEAFF	TGTGCCATCAGGGCAGACAGCTTGAACACTGAAGCTTTCTTT
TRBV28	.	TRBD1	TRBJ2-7	CASSTTGTGLYEQYF	TGTGCCAGCAGCACAACCGGGACAGGGTTGTACGAGCAGTACTTC